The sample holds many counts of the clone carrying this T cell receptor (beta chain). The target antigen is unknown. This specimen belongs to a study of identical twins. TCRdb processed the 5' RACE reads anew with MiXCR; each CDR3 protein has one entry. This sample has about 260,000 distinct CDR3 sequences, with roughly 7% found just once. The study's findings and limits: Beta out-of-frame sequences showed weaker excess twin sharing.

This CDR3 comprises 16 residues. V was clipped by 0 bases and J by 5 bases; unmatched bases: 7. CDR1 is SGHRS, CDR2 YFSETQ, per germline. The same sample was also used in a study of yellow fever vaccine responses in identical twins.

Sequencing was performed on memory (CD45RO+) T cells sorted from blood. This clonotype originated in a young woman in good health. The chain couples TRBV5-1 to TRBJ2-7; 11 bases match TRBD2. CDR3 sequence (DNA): TGCGCCAGCAGCTTGGGGACCACTAGCGGGAGAGACGAGCAGTACTTC. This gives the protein CASSLGTTSGRDEQYF.